This T cell receptor (beta chain) was captured by sequencing in a study of regulatory T cells in long-lasting Graves disease (dated by TCRdb to the early 2020s). Concerning the study at large: Antithyroid drugs had been taken for less than 3 months by newly diagnosed Graves' disease patients. Persistent Graves' disease patients were compared with newly diagnosed Graves' disease patients by peripheral blood TCR sequencing and RNA sequencing. The study was registered as a clinical trial and conducted in China. A total of about 33 samples were covered by TCR sequencing, comprising some 13 persistent and around 20 newly diagnosed Graves' disease patients. The investigation overall reported the following: Preferential use of TRBV28, TRBJ1-2 and TRBJ2-5 was observed in persistent disease, whereas TRBV20-1 and TRBJ2-1 were favored in newly diagnosed disease. A larger number of public clonotypes was shared among persistent patients (around 2,500) than among newly diagnosed patients (around 880). Only peripheral blood was studied, because thyroid tissue, the primary lesion, was inaccessible. Persistent Graves' disease patients showed lower TCR Shannon entropy and fewer highly expanded clones than newly diagnosed patients, suggesting clonal expansion. The small sample size was acknowledged by the authors as a limitation that may reduce accuracy. Only the TCR beta chain was sequenced and analyzed.

As for this clonotype: This clone's antigen is unknown. There are no base qualities to consult, and no much larger clone falls within one base.

Receptors were amplified or captured by multiplex PCR. For sequencing, an Illumina HiSeq 4000 was employed. TCR beta libraries were built with iRepertoire HTBI primers and Arm-PCR amplification of CDR3 regions. Before sequencing, the PCR products underwent gel purification. In the source study's methods: Gene usage analysis of CDR3 amino acid clonotypes used the 55 to 80 TRBV and some 13 TRBJ segments found across samples. Filtered high-quality paired reads were merged into contigs using COPE and FqMerger. BLAST was used to align contigs to IMGT TRBV, TRBD and TRBJ reference genes, and CDR3 was defined according to IMGT. Any clonotype with a frequency above 0.1% was counted as a highly expanded clone. Shannon entropy was used to measure repertoire diversity, and the Gini coefficient was used to measure V-J evenness. A clonotype was considered public if more than one individual shared it. In-frame beta chains were kept once TCRdb had trimmed the public reads at Q25 with fastp and called clones with MiXCR. Each CDR3 protein gets just one entry, which takes the most common genes and DNA from the rows behind it. The V and J calls shown here were made by TCRdb, not taken from the authors' results. A total of some 490,000 distinct CDR3 sequences appear in this sample, more than 10% of them only once. The ten top clones hold 8% to 10% of the sample.

Looking up the germline V gene (reference sequence) yields CDR1 MNHEY and CDR2 SMNVEV. Including the terminal cysteine and phenylalanine, the CDR3 comprises 14 residues. Just CDR3 DNA is preserved here, 42 bases in frame from base 1. Trimming accounts for 4 bases at V and 6 bases at J, while the number of junction bases matched to no gene is 5. The label giving this sample's time point can be read as: newly diagnosed GD, antithyroid drugs for less than 3 months. For both TCR sequencing and RNA sequencing, RNA was extracted from PBMCs in TRIzol. The diagnosis of Graves' disease followed American Thyroid Association guidelines. Patients for the study were recruited at an endocrinology department in Xi'an, China. Each patient gave roughly 8.4 milliliters of peripheral blood, collected in an EDTA anticoagulant tube. Ficoll Paque Plus density gradient separation was used to isolate PBMCs, and no additional T cell sorting was done. An Agilent 2100 Bioanalyzer and agarose gel were used to assess RNA quality, and a NanoDrop 2000 was used to measure RNA concentration.

The same data also went into a second study, on T cells in Graves' hyperthyroidism and ophthalmopathy. The other study reports the following: Graves' hyperthyroidism was defined as stable when no progression to ophthalmopathy occurred over 18 months of follow-up. Hyperthyroidism patients were newly diagnosed, had a disease duration of under 2 months, and were aged 18 to 65 years. The study excluded patients with uncontrolled infections, other autoimmune diseases, pregnancy or lactation. Diagnoses were established on the basis of clinical symptoms, serum thyroxine and TRAb, thyroid ultrasound, and orbital computed tomography. A first-round RT-PCR of the TCR CDR3 used the HTBI primer set with the Qiagen OneStep RT-PCR kit. Most expanded thyroid clonotypes (frequency above 0.001) were also found in blood, which suggests that blood repertoires may mirror thyroid immune responses. A 13 V-J signature model separated ophthalmopathy from stable hyperthyroidism, with about 88% sensitivity and 81% to 83% specificity in cross-validation and 80%/75% in testing. During validation, the model predicted progression to ophthalmopathy a median of approximately six months ahead of onset, with approximately 71% sensitivity and 72.22% specificity. To identify TCR V-J signatures that set the groups apart, the researchers used a discovery cohort of more than 95 patients, made up of 43 with Graves' ophthalmopathy and 55 to 65 with stable Graves' hyperthyroidism. Prospective prediction of ophthalmopathy was tested in an independent validation cohort of fewer than 20 hyperthyroidism patients and 17 patients who later progressed to ophthalmopathy. The 100 or so discovery patients were divided at random into training and test sets in a 7:3 ratio. In addition, the study compared T-cell repertoires in thyroid tissue and in blood from about six Graves' hyperthyroidism patients. Once sampling was done, hyperthyroidism patients were given methimazole at a starting dose of 30 mg daily, whereas ophthalmopathy patients were given high-dose intravenous methylprednisolone. Libraries were constructed in a second round of multiplex PCR, after which size selection and purification were performed. Libraries were sequenced paired-end with 100 bp reads on an Illumina HiSeq2000. SOAPnuke was used to process the raw data, with reads discarded if the reads contained adapters or uncalled bases, had a mean Phred below 15, or lacked an exact constant-primer or identifier match. COPE v1.2.5 was used to merge high-quality paired reads, and clonotypes were defined as unique nucleotide sequences. MiTCR v1.1 was used to align clonotypes to the IMGT TRBV, TRBD and TRBJ reference segments. The analysis was restricted to V-J combinations with a frequency above 0.0001, which together covered about 99% of the repertoires. The TCS score was defined as the ratio of F50 (clonal expansion) to E x V (chaos), calculated using BLOSUM62-based TCRdist between CDR3 peptides within each V-J. Welch's t-statistics and random forest reduced around 510 V-J features to under 15, which were used in a naive Bayes classifier (R e1071). No statistical method was used to set the sample size in advance, and investigators knew the group allocation. The paper describes TCR Vbeta CDR3 sequencing of 140 or so peripheral blood samples, made up of 40 to 45 ophthalmopathy patients, around 73 hyperthyroidism patients and around 17 progressor patients.

In this chain, TRBV27 is recombined with TRBJ1-5; 8 bases in between match TRBD1. The TCR sequence derives from a woman under 40 with Graves disease. Donor details come from another sample of the same person, matched by shared clones. This specimen was peripheral blood mononuclear cells (PBMCs), taken at new diagnosis, from a patient treated with antithyroid drugs. The DNA sequence follows: TGTGCCAGCAGTTCAACAGGGGGAGTTCAGCCCCAGCATTTT. It translates to CASSSTGGVQPQHF.